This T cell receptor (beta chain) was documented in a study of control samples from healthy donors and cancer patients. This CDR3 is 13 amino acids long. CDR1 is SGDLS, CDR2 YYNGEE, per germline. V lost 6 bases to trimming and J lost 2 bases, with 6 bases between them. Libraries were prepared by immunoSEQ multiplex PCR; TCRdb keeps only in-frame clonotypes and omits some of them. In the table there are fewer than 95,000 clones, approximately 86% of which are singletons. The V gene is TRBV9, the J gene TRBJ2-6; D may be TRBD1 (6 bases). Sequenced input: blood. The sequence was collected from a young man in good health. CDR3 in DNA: TGTGCCAGCACAGGGGCTGGGGCCAACGTCCTGACTTTC. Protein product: CASTGAGANVLTF.